The rows below give T cell receptor beta chains drawn from one sample of a study of blood T cell repertoires in COVID-19. Clones were sequenced by immunoSEQ multiplex PCR, and TCRdb holds only the in-frame ones, with some missing. The sample has 30,000 or so clones, about four fifths seen once. The specimen was peripheral blood. These receptors were obtained from a man older than 75 with acute or convalescent COVID-19. Each CDR3 is given with its conserved first and last residue. The D gene is left open where the match is weak. Where a row states a size, it is once, few, many or the class of an expanded clone; other rows omit it.

d_gene: TRBD2
abundance: few
j_gene: TRBJ2-7
v_gene: TRBV11-2
CDR3nt: TGTGCCAGCAGCCCCACGACTAGCGGGGGAATGAACTTC
CDR3aa: CASSPTTSGGMNF

d_gene: .
abundance: .
j_gene: TRBJ1-1
v_gene: TRBV27
CDR3nt: TGTGCCAGCAGTTTTGATGCCAGGGGAATCACTGAAGCTTTCTTT
CDR3aa: CASSFDARGITEAFF

d_gene: TRBD2
abundance: .
j_gene: TRBJ2-3
v_gene: TRBV7-2
CDR3nt: TGTGCCAGCAGCTGGAGCGGGGGGGCTGTAAATACGCAGTATTTT
CDR3aa: CASSWSGGAVNTQYF

d_gene: .
abundance: .
j_gene: TRBJ1-2
v_gene: TRBV6-4
CDR3nt: TGTGCCAGCAGTGACTTTGGAGGCGGCTCCCTTCTCAATGGCTACACCTTC
CDR3aa: CASSDFGGGSLLNGYTF

d_gene: .
abundance: few
j_gene: TRBJ1-1
v_gene: TRBV29-1
CDR3nt: TGCAGCGTTGCGCGGGGGAACACTGAAGCTTTCTTT
CDR3aa: CSVARGNTEAFF

d_gene: .
abundance: .
j_gene: TRBJ2-3
v_gene: TRBV6-1
CDR3nt: TGTGCCAGCAGTGAAAGTACGGCCCTTGGGAGAAGCACAGATACGCAGTATTTT
CDR3aa: CASSESTALGRSTDTQYF

d_gene: TRBD1
abundance: .
j_gene: TRBJ1-4
v_gene: TRBV5-1
CDR3nt: TGCGCCAGCAGCTTAAGTACAGGGGGCATAAATGAAAAACTGTTTTTT
CDR3aa: CASSLSTGGINEKLFF

d_gene: .
abundance: .
j_gene: TRBJ2-6
v_gene: TRBV5-1
CDR3nt: TGCGCCAGCAGCGCTGGGGGGTTCTCTGGGGCCAACGTCCTGACTTTC
CDR3aa: CASSAGGFSGANVLTF

d_gene: .
abundance: .
j_gene: TRBJ2-3
v_gene: TRBV7-9
CDR3nt: TGTGCCAGCAGCCCAACCCGCAGGGCAGATACGCAGTATTTT
CDR3aa: CASSPTRRADTQYF

d_gene: TRBD1
abundance: .
j_gene: TRBJ1-4
v_gene: TRBV5-1
CDR3nt: TGCGCCAGCAGCTGGACAGGGGAGGGAGAAAAACTGTTTTTT
CDR3aa: CASSWTGEGEKLFF